Listed below are T cell receptor beta chains from one sample, sequenced in a study of blood T cell repertoires in COVID-19. The method was immunoSEQ multiplex PCR; TCRdb's version includes in-frame clones alone and lacks a portion of them. This sample has roughly 230,000 clones; approximately 85% occur once, and the top ten carry around 6.3%. The specimen was PBMCs or T cells enriched from blood (not recorded which). The origin of the receptors is a woman between 50 and 59 years old who had been exposed to COVID-19. CDR3s include the opening cysteine and the closing phenylalanine or tryptophan. The D gene is left open where the match is weak.

d_call,v_call,cdr3_length,cdr3_aa
NA,TRBV19,9,CASGDGYTF
NA,TRBV28,11,CASSTRDTQYF
TRBD1,TRBV3-1/TRBV3-2,16,CASSPGTGWASGELFF
TRBD1,TRBV18,12,CASSPTGSIQYF
NA,TRBV11-2,13,CASSLARGYEQYF
NA,TRBV13,12,CASSFGTPEAFF
NA,TRBV28,13,CASFSGESGAQYF
NA,TRBV5-1,15,CASSPTKGGPDTQYF
TRBD1,TRBV3-1/TRBV3-2,13,CASTTQGKEGYTF
NA,TRBV29-1,12,CSVESRSYGYTF
NA,TRBV4-2,14,CASSTRQTNTEAFF
NA,TRBV27,13,CASSSTRGTEAFF
TRBD1,TRBV5-1,14,CASSWGQRTDTQYF
TRBD2,TRBV2,17,CASTKGTGGLNTGELFF
NA,TRBV3-1/TRBV3-2,14,CASSQEPGWSPLHF
NA,TRBV28,14,CASRPTGIGSPLHF
TRBD2,TRBV5-1,14,CASSPSGGTDTQYF